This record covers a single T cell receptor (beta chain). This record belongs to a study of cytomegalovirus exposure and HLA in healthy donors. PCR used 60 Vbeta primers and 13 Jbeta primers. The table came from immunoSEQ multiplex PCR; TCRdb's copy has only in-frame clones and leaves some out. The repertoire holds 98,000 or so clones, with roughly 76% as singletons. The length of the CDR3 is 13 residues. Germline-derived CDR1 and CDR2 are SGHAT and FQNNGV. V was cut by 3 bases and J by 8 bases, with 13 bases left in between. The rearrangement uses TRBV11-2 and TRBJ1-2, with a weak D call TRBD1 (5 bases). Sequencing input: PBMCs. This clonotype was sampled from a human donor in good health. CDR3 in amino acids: CASSFGRVQGYTF. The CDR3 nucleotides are TGTGCCAGCAGCTTTGGCAGGGTCCAAGGCTACACCTTC.